Listed below are T cell receptor beta chains from one sample, sequenced in a study of CD8 T cells in ankylosing spondylitis. TCRdb used MiXCR to reprocess the 5' RACE reads, holding one entry per CDR3 protein. This table holds fewer than 750,000 distinct CDR3 sequences, 19% found once. The source material was blood, either unsorted or a sorted T cell fraction (not recorded which). The receptors stem from a male donor with ankylosing spondylitis. Each CDR3 is given with its conserved first and last residue. A D gene is named only where the DNA matches it firmly. Clone size is not always given. Where it is, it says once, few, many or a class for expanded clones.

>TRBJ2-7|.|TRBD2|TRBV29-1
TGCAGCGTTGAAGGCATCGGGGGGTCTAAAGGCGAGCAGTACTTC
CSVEGIGGSKGEQYF
>TRBJ2-4|few|.|TRBV28
TGTGCCAGCAGTTCCTCGACAGGACGTAACATTCAGTACTTC
CASSSSTGRNIQYF
>TRBJ2-3|.|TRBD2|TRBV12-3/TRBV12-4
TGTGCCAGCAGTATCCTAGCGGGAGGGGGTACAGATACGCAGTATTTT
CASSILAGGGTDTQYF
>TRBJ2-1|.|TRBD1|TRBV3-1
TGTGCCAGCAACGAGGGACAGCTATACAATGAGCAGTTCTTC
CASNEGQLYNEQFF
>TRBJ1-1|.|.|TRBV30
TGTGCCTGGTGCCAGGGCTATGAAGCTTTCTTT
CAWCQGYEAFF
>TRBJ2-3|many|TRBD2|TRBV12-3/TRBV12-4
TGTGCCAGCAGTTTGGAGCGGGGCCACCAGGCAGATACGCAGTATTTT
CASSLERGHQADTQYF
>TRBJ2-2|.|.|TRBV19
TGTGCCAGTAGTATAGCCAGCGACGGGCACGGGGAGCTGTTTTTT
CASSIASDGHGELFF
>TRBJ1-4|.|.|TRBV5-5
TGTGCCAGCAGCTCCAGGGGTATGTCGGCAAAACTGTTTTTT
CASSSRGMSAKLFF
>TRBJ2-7|few|.|TRBV20-1
TGCAGTGCTACGGGACGGGCAGCCTACGAGCAGTACTTC
CSATGRAAYEQYF
>TRBJ2-7|once|.|TRBV2
TGTGCCAGCAGTGACAGGGACCTCGACGAGCAGTACTTC
CASSDRDLDEQYF
>TRBJ2-4|few|TRBD1|TRBV5-6
TGTGCCAGCAGCTTGCCACGGACAGGGCGGAAAAACATTCAGTACTTC
CASSLPRTGRKNIQYF
>TRBJ2-7|few|TRBD1|TRBV4-2
TGTGCCAGCAGCGAGACAGGGGGGTTTGGAGAGCAGTACTTC
CASSETGGFGEQYF
>TRBJ1-3|.|TRBD1|TRBV12-3/TRBV12-4
TGTGCCAGCAGTTTGGGGACAGAGGGTGGAAACACCATATATTTT
CASSLGTEGGNTIYF
>TRBJ2-5|many|.|TRBV29-1
TGCAGCGTACTGTCGTTCTGGGAGACGGAGACCCAGTACTTC
CSVLSFWETETQYF
>TRBJ1-1|many|.|TRBV6-1
TGTGCCAGCAGTGTAAAACCGGGAAACACTGAAGCTTTCTTT
CASSVKPGNTEAFF
>TRBJ2-1|.|TRBD2|TRBV5-1
TGCGCCAGCAGCAAAACTAGCGACTCCTACAATGAGCAGTTCTTC
CASSKTSDSYNEQFF
>TRBJ1-2|.|TRBD1|TRBV12-3/TRBV12-4
TGTGCCAGCAGCCTATCTGGGACAGGGGTAGATGGCTACACCTTC
CASSLSGTGVDGYTF
>TRBJ1-1|few|TRBD1|TRBV7-9
TGTGCCAGCAGCTTGGGTGGGGGGACAGGCGAAGCTTTCTTT
CASSLGGGTGEAFF
>TRBJ2-7|once|TRBD2|TRBV5-1
TGCGCCAGCAGCTGGGGGGACTACTCCCAGTACGAGCAGTACTTC
CASSWGDYSQYEQYF
>TRBJ2-5|few|TRBD1|TRBV27
TGTGCCAGCAGTCCCCAACCGACAGGGTCGGGGACCCAGTACTTC
CASSPQPTGSGTQYF
>TRBJ2-2|.|.|TRBV29-1
TGCAGCGCTCCGAACACACAGGGAGAGAACACCGGGGAGCTGTTTTTT
CSAPNTQGENTGELFF
>TRBJ2-1|.|.|TRBV10-3
TGTGCCATCAGTCTATTCGGGGACTCCTACAATGAGCAGTTCTTC
CAISLFGDSYNEQFF
>TRBJ1-1|few|.|TRBV5-1
TGCGCCAGCAGCTTGGCTTTAGGGATGAACACTGAAGCTTTCTTT
CASSLALGMNTEAFF
>TRBJ2-4|few|TRBD2|TRBV20-1
TGCAGTGCTAGAGGGGACTATGAGGGCAACATTCAGTACTTC
CSARGDYEGNIQYF
>TRBJ2-2|.|.|TRBV24-1
TGTGCCACCAGTGCGGGATACACCGGGGAGCTGTTTTTT
CATSAGYTGELFF
>TRBJ2-3|few|.|TRBV7-9
TGTGCCAGCAGCTTAGGGGCCAGCGTAACAGATACGCAGTATTTT
CASSLGASVTDTQYF
>TRBJ2-5|.|TRBD2|TRBV12-3/TRBV12-4
TGTGCCAGCAGTTTAGCTCTAGCGGGGGAGACCCAGTACTTC
CASSLALAGETQYF
>TRBJ1-2|.|.|TRBV9
TGTGCCCCGGGACCCGTAGGAGATGGCTACACCTTC
CAPGPVGDGYTF
>TRBJ1-1|.|TRBD1|TRBV27
TGTGCCAGCAGTCATGGGACAGGGTTCCTGAACACTGAAGCTTTCTTT
CASSHGTGFLNTEAFF
>TRBJ2-2|.|.|TRBV5-6
TGTGCCAGCAGCCCATTTGGTGAACAGAACACCGGGGAGCTGTTTTTT
CASSPFGEQNTGELFF
>TRBJ1-2|many|.|TRBV5-1
TGCGCCAGCAGCTTGACGGGGACCTTAAATGGCTACACCTTC
CASSLTGTLNGYTF
>TRBJ2-5|.|.|TRBV5-1
TGCGCCAGCAGCTTGGTGAGACCGAAAGAGACCCAGTACTTC
CASSLVRPKETQYF
>TRBJ2-7|.|.|TRBV20-1
TGCAGTGCTCGGGGGCAAGACTACGAGCAGTACTTC
CSARGQDYEQYF